The TCR beta chain described here comes from a study of blood T cell repertoires in COVID-19. Data came from immunoSEQ multiplex PCR; TCRdb stores just in-frame clones and leaves some out. The sample records about 220,000 clones, around 80% being singletons. The CDR3 loop spans 15 amino acids. Germline V CDR1 and CDR2: MNHEY, SMNVEV (reference sequence). Losses at the gene ends were 6 bases for V and 6 bases for J; bases not matched to a gene: 6. This TCR came from a young man with active or convalescent COVID-19. Input material: peripheral blood. This chain uses TRBV27 with TRBJ2-1; 12 bases map to TRBD2. CDR3 DNA: TGTGCCAGCAGCCCTAGCGGGAGGGATCCCAATGAGCAGTTCTTC. It is translated as CASSPSGRDPNEQFF.